Detailed here is one TCR beta chain. Its antigen is not yet known. With the read ending 3 residues before the CDR3 end, the germline J gene is used to fill in that end. Deep sequencing of the TCR beta chain was done using the immunoSEQ assay. The study's processing was this. Only productive TCR beta rearrangements were used to calculate clonotype frequencies. In TCRdb, the immuneACCESS table is reduced to in-frame sequences with V and J assigned. These tables do not hold every clone; where another copy was compared, an unresolved V gene accounts for under half, and the others remain unexplained. The V and J calls and the clone size are those of that table, but D and trimming were determined from the DNA. The sample table records about 30,000 clones. Around 1.9% of the sample is in the top ten clones. In light of the paper, this sample's treatment or condition label describes: autologous CTL019 cells: CD19 CAR with 4-1BB and CD3 zeta domains. TCR zeta and 4-1BB costimulatory signaling domains were incorporated into the CD19 CAR. Leukapheresis was used to collect T cells from peripheral blood for manufacturing CTL019. The DNeasy Blood and Tissue Kit was used to extract genomic DNA from pre-infusion T cells, peripheral blood, or sorted post-infusion T cells.

This entry belongs to a study of TET2 disruption in CD19-targeted CAR T cells (dated by TCRdb to 2017 to 2018). Context from the whole study: No additional inclusion criteria were applied, and the number of samples was determined by the original clinical trial design and by sample availability.

The cysteine opens and the phenylalanine closes a CDR3 of 13 amino acids. Shown are 30 bases from within the CDR3, in frame from base 1. The V and J ends are trimmed by 5 bases and 0 bases, leaving 7 bases between them. The germline V gene yields SGHTA for CDR1 and FQGNSA for CDR2. Here is what the overall study found, with its caveats: Conclusions about the CAR T cells of the patient were based on extensive analysis of a single subject.

The chain is made from TRBV7-2 and TRBJ1-1; no D segment can be confidently identified. This clonotype was sampled from a man between 65 and 80 years old with chronic lymphocytic leukemia. The input for sequencing was CD8- CAR+ T cells sorted from cultured blood T cells, taken for CD19 CAR T cell therapy. This specimen's cell subset or site label, per the study, means: CD8-negative CAR-positive T cells from the infusion product. The part of the CDR3 DNA that was read is TGTGCCAGCAGCACACAGATGAACACTGAA. This encodes CASSTQMNTE. The entire CDR3 reads CASSTQMNTEAFF.